This T cell receptor (beta chain) was recovered during a study of T cells in localized non-small cell lung cancer. TCRdb's table, derived via immunoSEQ multiplex PCR, lists solely in-frame clones and lacks some. The sample includes around 140,000 clones, about 89% seen only once; the top ten take around 1.8%. This CDR3 is 17 amino acids long. The V end lost 4 bases, the J end lost 0 bases, and 16 bases lay between the germline ends. From germline, CDR1 is MGHRA and CDR2 YSYEKL. The sample here was peripheral blood, taken before any cancer treatment. The source is a female donor over 55 with stage I lung adenocarcinoma. The V gene is TRBV4-1, the J gene TRBJ1-3, with D uncertain. CDR3 nucleotides: TGCGCCAGCAGCCGAGGTGGTCTGGTCAGCTCTGGAAACACCATATATTTT. Amino acid sequence: CASSRGGLVSSGNTIYF.